The 19 T cell receptor beta chains given below trace back to one sample, sequenced in a study of blood T cell repertoires in COVID-19 (dated by TCRdb to about 2020). The protocol used for the library was the immunoSEQ multiplex PCR assay. In its TCRdb copy, this immuneACCESS table keeps in-frame sequences only and misses some clones. Where compared with another copy, unresolved V genes explain less than half of these, and the others have no known cause. The sample table shows roughly 59,000 clones, and roughly 72% are seen once. The top ten clonotypes cover around 6% of the sample. Sequencing used peripheral blood. The receptors were sampled from a woman between 50 and 59 years old with active or convalescent COVID-19.

This clone has just a few counts. This chain connects TRBV5-6 to TRBJ1-2; D gene unclear. This CDR3 spans 16 amino acids. Germline CDR1 and CDR2: SGHDT and YYEEEE. V lost 7 bases to trimming and J lost 2 bases, with 21 bases between them. CDR3 sequence (DNA): TGTGCCAGCTTGCTTAATCCCTTGGGCCCAAACTATGGCTACACCTTC. Its translation is CASLLNPLGPNYGYTF.

This clone occurred once. The CDR3 loop is CASSFGGYNEQFF. The CDR3, as DNA: TGTGCCAGTTCTTTCGGAGGGTACAATGAGCAGTTCTTC. This chain connects TRBV19 to TRBJ2-1; D might be TRBD2 (6 bases). Germline V gene lookup returns CDR1 LNHDA and CDR2 SQIVND (reference sequence). There are 13 residues in the CDR3. Trimming cost V 8 bases and J 4 bases, with 12 bases left between them.

This chain connects TRBV5-1 to TRBJ1-1; TRBD1 is a possible D gene (5 bases). Between the trimmed V and J ends, which lost 4 bases and 0 bases, there was a span of 10 bases. This CDR3 contains 14 residues. CDR1 and CDR2 (germline): SGHRS, YFSETQ. The CDR3 region has the DNA TGCGCCAGCAGCACGGGGGGAGTGAACACTGAAGCTTTCTTT. Translation: CASSTGGVNTEAFF.

The chain joins TRBV7-2 to TRBJ2-7; 10 positions agree with TRBD2. Trimming took 0 bases from V and 3 from J; bases not matched to a gene: 2. This CDR3 is built from 15 residues. The germline V gene encodes CDR1 SGHTA and CDR2 FQGNSA. DNA of the CDR3: TGTGCCAGCAGCTTAGCTAGCGGGGGGATCTACGAGCAGTACTTC. Protein product: CASSLASGGIYEQYF. The full variable domain, completed using reference TRBV7-2 and TRBJ2-7, is GAGVSQSPSNKVTEKGKDVELRCDPISGHTALYWYRQSLGQGLEFLIYFQGNSAPDKSGLPSDRFSAERTGGSVSTLTIQRTQQEDSAVYLCASSLASGGIYEQYFGPGTRLTVT.

J is TRBJ2-7 and V is TRBV7-9; D unclear. The CDR3 is 14 amino acids. V gave up 5 bases and J gave up 5 bases, with 16 bases separating them. The V gene's germline CDR1 is SEHNR and CDR2 FQNEAQ (reference sequence). The CDR3, as DNA: TGTGCCAGCAGCCTAGAAACCGTGGCAAACGAGCAGTACTTC. Its protein is CASSLETVANEQYF.

This clone was seen a single time. This rearrangement joins TRBV24-1 to TRBJ1-1, with TRBD1 matching over 9 bases. The CDR3 spans 14 residues. Trimming at V came to 4 bases and at J to 6 bases, leaving 5 bases not matched to a gene. CDR1 and CDR2 from the germline V gene are KGHDR and SFDVKD. The CDR3 sequence: CATSDPGTGSEAFF. CDR3 in DNA: TGTGCCACCAGTGACCCCGGGACAGGGTCTGAAGCTTTCTTT.

CDR3 region: CASSLQGDDGYTF. The CDR3 DNA is TGTGCCAGCAGCCTACAGGGCGACGATGGCTACACCTTC. The chain joins TRBV27 to TRBJ1-2, with D perhaps TRBD1 (6 bases). The length of the CDR3 is 13 residues. Trimming took 6 bases from V and 6 from J, leaving 14 bases between them. Germline V gene sequence: CDR1 MNHEY, CDR2 SMNVEV (reference sequence).

The CDR3 nucleotides are TGTGCCAGCAGTGACCGAGGACTGGCTGAAGCTTTCTTT. It specifies CASSDRGLAEAFF. The chain employs TRBV12-3 or TRBV12-4 and TRBJ1-1; D gene ambiguous. CDR3 length: 13 amino acids. V lost 5 bases and J 6 bases, leaving 13 bases between the germline ends.

This clone was observed once. The V and J genes are TRBV7-9 and TRBJ1-2, with D unclear. The CDR3 is made up of 12 amino acids. The V gene's germline CDR1 is SEHNR and CDR2 FQNEAQ (reference sequence). The V and J ends lost 8 bases and 8 bases respectively, with 15 bases between them. This CDR3 reads CASYSLVYGYTF. DNA of the CDR3: TGTGCCAGCTACTCCCTGGTATACGGCTACACCTTC.

This sequence joins TRBV5-1 and TRBJ2-7, with D possibly TRBD2 on 5 matching bases. The V end was cut by 5 bases, the J end by 0 bases, with 12 bases between. The CDR3 covers 14 residues. Germline V gives CDR1 SGHRS, CDR2 YFSETQ. CDR3 loop: CASRPAVSSYEQYF. CDR3 sequence (DNA): TGCGCCAGCAGGCCAGCGGTTAGCTCCTACGAGCAGTACTTC.

CDR3 in DNA: TGTGCCAGCGCGGGCCCCAGGGGGAACACCGGGGAGCTGTTTTTT. This encodes CASAGPRGNTGELFF. The chain uses TRBV3-1 (or the pseudogene TRBV3-2) and TRBJ2-2, with D tentatively TRBD1 (6 bases). V lost 8 bases and J lost 1, with 14 bases in between. Germline V CDR1 and CDR2: LGHDT, YNNKEL (reference sequence). This CDR3 is 15 amino acids long.

The chain couples TRBV19 to TRBJ2-6; 8 nucleotides match TRBD1. The CDR3 has 17 residues. V gave up 5 bases and J gave up 0 bases; unmatched junction bases: 6. Looked up from germline, CDR1 is LNHDA and CDR2 is SQIVND (reference sequence). This chain's CDR3 is CASSLGQGSSGANVLTF. CDR3 coding DNA: TGTGCCAGTAGTCTAGGACAGGGTTCCTCTGGGGCCAACGTCCTGACTTTC.

This clone appeared a single time. The CDR3 is CASSIVTPLNQPQHF. CDR3 sequence (DNA): TGTGCCAGTAGTATAGTGACACCACTTAATCAGCCCCAGCATTTT. The chain employs TRBV19 and TRBJ1-5; no clear D gene. Germline V gene data show CDR1 as LNHDA and CDR2 as SQIVND (reference sequence). The CDR3 is made up of 15 amino acids. V shed 1 base and J shed 4 bases, with 11 bases lying between them.

This clone was observed a handful of times. The chain combines TRBV18 with TRBJ2-3, with D tentatively TRBD1 (6 bases). Between the trimmed V and J ends, which lost 3 bases and 3 bases, there was a span of 10 bases. Germline V gives CDR1 KGHSH, CDR2 LQKENI. The CDR3 extends over 14 amino acids. CDR3 sequence reads: CASSPLQGTDTQYF. The CDR3 region has the DNA TGTGCCAGCTCACCTCTGCAGGGGACAGATACGCAGTATTTT.

The CDR3 is CASSVLQSNTEAFF. CDR3 coding DNA: TGCGCCAGCAGCGTATTACAGAGTAACACTGAAGCTTTCTTT. This chain connects TRBV5-1 to TRBJ1-1, with D unclear. Germline lookup yields CDR1 SGHRS and CDR2 YFSETQ. The V end was cut by 4 bases, the J end by 2 bases, with 12 bases between. This CDR3 has 14 amino acids.

The genes are TRBV19 and TRBJ2-1; D unclear. Germline V gene lookup returns CDR1 LNHDA and CDR2 SQIVND (reference sequence). CDR3 length: 14 amino acids. Trimming removed 7 bases at V and 0 bases at J, with 10 bases between. Written as DNA, the CDR3 is TGTGCCAGTACCCACGGGTCCTCCTACAATGAGCAGTTCTTC. It is translated as CASTHGSSYNEQFF.

A single count supports this clone. The chain is built from TRBV30 and TRBJ2-5; 7 positions agree with TRBD1. CDR1 and CDR2 (germline): GTSNPN, SVGIG (reference sequence). The CDR3 has 15 amino acids. After removal of 5 bases from V and 2 bases from J, the junction contained 11 bases not matched to a gene. The CDR3 loop reads CAWAVSDRFQETQYF. CDR3 nucleotides: TGTGCCTGGGCGGTCTCGGACAGGTTTCAAGAGACCCAGTACTTC.

The chain combines TRBV24-1 with TRBJ2-5, with a weak D call TRBD1 (5 bases). The CDR3 covers 13 residues. CDR1 and CDR2 (germline): KGHDR, SFDVKD. Trimming cost V 5 bases and J 5 bases, with 11 bases left between them. CDR3 in amino acids: CATSAVGLETQYF. DNA for the CDR3: TGTGCCACCAGTGCGGTGGGGCTGGAGACCCAGTACTTC.

The chain couples TRBV14 to TRBJ2-3, with TRBD2 matching 7 bases. J gave up 0 bases and V 0 bases, and 6 bases lay outside the gene matches. The CDR3 covers 17 residues. CDR1 is SGHDN and CDR2 is FVKESK in the germline V gene. The CDR3 bases are TGTGCCAGCAGCCAAGATCCGCGCGGGAGAAGCACAGATACGCAGTATTTT. It yields the protein CASSQDPRGRSTDTQYF.